The TCR beta chain described here comes from a study of T cells after yellow fever vaccination. Across the study: It was SMART-Seq v4 Ultra Low Input that prepared the fractions with low cell numbers.

TCRdb reprocessed the 5' RACE reads via MiXCR and lists one record per CDR3 protein. The table lists approximately 300,000 distinct CDR3 sequences, approximately 12% of them singletons. Concerning this clonotype itself: As yet, its antigen is unknown.

The study, taken as a whole, reports: Weaker, the secondary response peaked sooner, at day 5 versus 15. Post-booster repertoires contained most primary-vaccination clones again (96% CD4, around 89% CD8).

The V and J ends lost 0 bases and 4 bases, in that order; junction bases with no gene match: 8. The CDR3 sequence is 15 residues long. From germline, CDR1 is DFQATT and CDR2 SNEGSKA (reference sequence). The specimen was CD4+ T cells sorted from PBMCs, collected 45 days after the yellow fever booster vaccination. The chain combines TRBV20-1 with TRBJ1-2; TRBD1 agrees at 7 bases. The origin of this receptor is a man between 18 and 35 years old who received the YFV17D yellow fever vaccine. CDR3 sequence: CSARDPRGGGYGYTF. The CDR3 coding sequence is TGCAGTGCTAGAGATCCCAGGGGGGGTGGCTATGGCTACACCTTC.